Following are 29 T cell receptor beta chains from one sample sequenced in a study of shared clonotypes between healthy human individuals. Data came from immunoSEQ multiplex PCR; TCRdb stores just in-frame clones and leaves some out. The sample holds a few hundred thousand clones, about 80% seen once. Input material: PBMCs. These TCRs come from a woman aged 40 to 50 in good health. Some clones in this sample may be carry-over from other donors' samples.

The chain is built from TRBV10-2 and TRBJ2-5; a possible D gene is TRBD1 (6 bases). The CDR3 totals 14 residues. The V gene lost 7 bases and the J gene lost 2 bases, with 14 bases spanning the gap. Germline lookup yields CDR1 WSHSY and CDR2 SAAADI. The CDR3 region has the DNA TGCGCCAGCAACTCGGCAGGGGCTCAAGAGACCCAGTACTTC. This codes for CASNSAGAQETQYF.

V usage is TRBV28 and J usage is TRBJ1-1; D gene unclear. Between the trimmed V and J ends, which lost 3 bases and 3 bases, there was a span of 5 bases. Germline V CDR1 and CDR2: MDHEN, SYDVKM. The CDR3 runs to 12 residues. CDR3 amino acids: CASSFVDTEAFF. The CDR3 coding sequence is TGTGCCAGCAGTTTTGTGGACACTGAAGCTTTCTTT.

A single count supports this clone. The chain recombines TRBV7-9 with TRBJ2-1, with D perhaps TRBD2 (5 bases). From germline, CDR1 is SEHNR and CDR2 FQNEAQ (reference sequence). V was cut by 1 base and J by 9 bases, with 13 bases left in between. There are 14 residues in the CDR3. The CDR3 reads CASSLDTSFGEQFF. Here the CDR3 DNA reads TGTGCCAGCAGCTTAGATACTAGTTTCGGTGAGCAGTTCTTC.

DNA for the CDR3: TGTGCCATCAGTGCGGGGGGGGTTTACGAGCAGTACTTC. Translating gives CAISAGGVYEQYF. V is TRBV10-3 and J is TRBJ2-7, with 8 bases matching TRBD2. The germline V gene has CDR1 ENHRY and CDR2 SYGVKD. The CDR3 is 13 residues long. Losses at the gene ends were 4 bases for V and 4 bases for J; bases not matched to a gene: 3.

Regarding this clone: A read error likely explains this, since a far larger clone differs by one base. This is likely a read error, given that the CDR3 carries no conserved phenylalanine or tryptophan at its end. CDR3 sequence (DNA): TGTGCCAGCAGCTTGCTCCCAGGGGGGGGCACTGAAGCTTTCTCT. Translating gives CASSLLPGGGTEAFS. This chain uses TRBV5-6 with TRBJ1-1; the match to TRBD1 covers 7 bases. The CDR3 runs 15 residues. Germline CDR1 SGHDT, CDR2 YYEEEE. V trimming: 1 base; J trimming: 4 bases; junction bases outside the gene matches: 7.

Notes on this clone: A clone one base away is much larger, so this may be a read error. Other DNA sequences in this sample translate to the same CDR3. V and J are TRBV25-1 and TRBJ1-1; D might be TRBD1 (5 bases). CDR1 is MGHDK, CDR2 SYGVNS, per germline. This CDR3 is 12 amino acids long. CDR3 DNA sequence: TGTGCCAGCAGGGGACTGAACACTGAAGCCTTCTTT. Translated: CASRGLNTEAFF. Drawing the rest from reference TRBV25-1 and TRBJ1-1, the complete variable domain is EADIYQTPRYLVIGTGKKITLECSQTMGHDKMYWYQQDPGMELHLIHYSYGVNSTEKGDLSSESTVSRIRTEHFPLTLESARPSHTSQYLCASRGLNTEAFFGQGTRLTVV.

This clone appeared once. This chain connects TRBV27 to TRBJ2-5, with 8 bases identical to TRBD1. This CDR3 has 17 amino acids. Trimming at V came to 4 bases and at J to 4 bases, leaving 14 bases not matched to a gene. Germline CDR1 MNHEY, CDR2 SMNVEV (reference sequence). Here the CDR3 reads CASSSLLRGQARETQYF. The CDR3 DNA reads TGTGCCAGCAGTTCCCTTCTCAGGGGGCAAGCCCGAGAGACCCAGTACTTC.

The chain joins TRBV27 to TRBJ2-7; TRBD2 is a possible D gene (5 bases). Germline V CDR1 and CDR2: MNHEY, SMNVEV (reference sequence). The CDR3 has 14 residues. Trimming left V 2 bases short and J 4 bases short, with 12 bases between. CDR3 protein: CASSLGSRGYEQYF. The CDR3 nucleotides read TGTGCCAGCAGTTTAGGTTCTCGGGGTTACGAGCAGTACTTC.

V gene TRBV5-1 combines with J gene TRBJ1-1; perhaps TRBD1 as D (5 bases). CDR1 is SGHRS, CDR2 YFSETQ, per germline. This CDR3 has 15 amino acids. V lost 4 bases to trimming and J lost 1 base, with 14 bases between them. CDR3: CASSNTNTGNTEAFF. Here the CDR3 DNA reads TGCGCCAGCAGCAATACCAATACAGGGAACACTGAAGCTTTCTTT. Using reference TRBV5-1 and TRBJ1-1 for the parts outside the CDR3, the full variable domain is KAGVTQTPRYLIKTRGQQVTLSCSPISGHRSVSWYQQTPGQGLQFLFEYFSETQRNKGNFPGRFSGRQFSNSRSEMNVSTLELGDSALYLCASSNTNTGNTEAFFGQGTRLTVV.

The genes are TRBV14 and TRBJ2-1; possibly TRBD1 for D (5 bases). Germline V gene sequence: CDR1 SGHDN, CDR2 FVKESK. V was cut by 6 bases and J by 6 bases, with 12 bases left in between. This CDR3 is built from 13 residues. The CDR3 region is CASSDLGPNEQFF. For the CDR3, the DNA is TGTGCCAGCAGTGACCTGGGGCCCAATGAGCAGTTCTTC.

The chain combines TRBV27 with TRBJ2-1; D is perhaps TRBD2 (6 bases). V lost 7 bases and J 2 bases, leaving 15 bases between the germline ends. Germline-derived CDR1 and CDR2 are MNHEY and SMNVEV (reference sequence). There are 15 residues in the CDR3. The CDR3 loop reads CASKIGRSPYNEQFF. In DNA form, the CDR3 reads TGTGCCAGCAAGATCGGGAGATCCCCCTACAATGAGCAGTTCTTC.

A word on this clone: A single base separates this from a much larger clone, so it may be a read error. This CDR3 is also generated by other DNA sequences in the sample. Here the CDR3 DNA reads TGTGCCAGCAGTGACTCGGATAGACACACCGGGGAGCTGTTTTTT. Translating it yields CASSDSDRHTGELFF. J is TRBJ2-2 and V is TRBV6-4; D is undetermined. Germline CDR1 is MRHNA and CDR2 is SNTAGT. The CDR3 extends over 15 amino acids. Trimming took off 0 bases at V and 3 bases at J, with 8 bases between the two ends.

The DNA of the CDR3 is TGTGCCAGCAGCCCCGGGACTAGCCCCGTCACAGATACGCAGTATTTT. It is translated as CASSPGTSPVTDTQYF. The chain joins TRBV9 to TRBJ2-3; 9 bases agree with TRBD2. V lost 4 bases to trimming and J lost 2 bases; unmatched junction nucleotides: 8. CDR1 and CDR2 from the germline V gene are SGDLS and YYNGEE. The CDR3 is 16 residues long.

This chain connects TRBV7-2 to TRBJ2-7; D unresolved. Germline V gene sequence: CDR1 SGHTA, CDR2 FQGNSA. Trimming left V 0 bases short and J 6 bases short, with 18 bases between. The CDR3 extends over 16 amino acids. The CDR3 protein is CASSLAGGSVSTEQYF. In nucleotides, the CDR3 is TGTGCCAGCAGCTTAGCGGGCGGTTCCGTATCTACCGAGCAGTACTTC.

V is TRBV5-6 and J is TRBJ2-6, with D unresolved. V lost 7 bases and J lost 5, with 22 bases in between. Per the germline V gene, CDR1 is SGHDT and CDR2 is YYEEEE. This CDR3 region has 17 residues. The CDR3 DNA reads TGTGCCAGCCCTGCATTCAATAGTCAAAGTCGGGCCAACGTCCTGACTTTC. Translated, it gives CASPAFNSQSRANVLTF.

This chain links TRBV19 with TRBJ1-2; D uncertain. Trimming took off 6 bases at V and 8 bases at J, with 19 bases between the two ends. This CDR3 is built from 14 residues. CDR1 LNHDA and CDR2 SQIVND come from the germline V gene (reference sequence). As DNA, the CDR3 is TGTGCCAGTAGCCTGTCCGGCTTCCCGGTAGGCTACACCTTC. Its translation is CASSLSGFPVGYTF.

In this sample, this clone turned up once. V is TRBV10-3 and J is TRBJ1-1; tentative D call: TRBD1 (5 bases). The V gene lost 6 bases and the J gene lost 1 base, with 9 bases spanning the gap. The CDR3 extends over 13 amino acids. From germline, CDR1 is ENHRY and CDR2 SYGVKD. DNA for the CDR3: TGTGCCATCAGGTCTCAGGGGAACACTGAAGCTTTCTTT. This sequence encodes CAIRSQGNTEAFF.

Worth noting for this clone: At the DNA level, this CDR3 is encoded by other sequences in the same sample as well. The chain recombines TRBV5-1 with TRBJ1-1; weak D call: TRBD1 (5 bases). Germline lookup yields CDR1 SGHRS and CDR2 YFSETQ. The CDR3 contains 13 residues. Trimming took 3 bases from V and 1 from J, leaving 7 bases between them. The CDR3 reads CASSSQGNTEAFF. CDR3 DNA: TGCGCCAGCAGCTCCCAGGGGAACACTGAAGCTTTCTTT.

This chain connects TRBV28 to TRBJ1-4; D is uncertain. Germline V gene lookup returns CDR1 MDHEN and CDR2 SYDVKM. The CDR3 has 16 amino acids. Trimming took 5 bases from V and 5 from J, leaving 18 bases between them. The CDR3 is CASSPILPRYNEKLFF. The CDR3 region has the DNA TGTGCCAGCAGTCCCATTCTCCCCAGATACAATGAAAAACTGTTTTTT.

Turning to this clone: In the same sample, other DNA sequences code for this CDR3. The genes are TRBV28 and TRBJ2-7; D possibly corresponds to TRBD2 (5 bases). CDR1 and CDR2 (germline): MDHEN, SYDVKM. The V and J ends lost 8 bases and 7 bases respectively, with 15 bases between them. The CDR3 sequence is 12 residues long. Written as DNA, the CDR3 is TGTGCCAGCTCGGAGAGACGGAGGGAGCAGTACTTC. Translating it yields CASSERRREQYF.

The chain uses TRBV7-3 and TRBJ2-3, with TRBD1 matching 8 bases. The CDR3 loop spans 16 amino acids. Looked up from germline, CDR1 is SGHTA and CDR2 is FQGTGA. The ends lost 4 bases at V and 5 bases at J; junction bases unmatched: 11. The CDR3: CASSSSGQGAGDTQYF. For the CDR3, the DNA is TGTGCCAGCAGCTCATCCGGACAGGGCGCAGGAGATACGCAGTATTTT. The entire variable domain, with the rest obtained from reference TRBV7-3 and TRBJ2-3, is as follows: GAGVSQTPSNKVTEKGKYVELRCDPISGHTALYWYRQSLGQGPEFLIYFQGTGAADDSGLPNDRFFAVRPEGSVSTLKIQRTERGDSAVYLCASSSSGQGAGDTQYFGPGTRLTVL.

The chain combines TRBV27 with TRBJ1-2; weak D call: TRBD1 (5 bases). V shed 2 bases and J shed 2 bases, with 6 bases lying between them. The CDR3 has 13 residues. The V gene's germline CDR1 is MNHEY and CDR2 SMNVEV (reference sequence). This CDR3 reads CASSLEGNYGYTF. The CDR3 DNA reads as TGTGCCAGCAGTTTAGAGGGGAACTATGGCTACACCTTC.

For this clone: This sequence may be a read error, since a much larger clone differs from it by one base. This sequence joins TRBV4-1 and TRBJ2-3; 8 nucleotides align to TRBD2. Trimming removed 4 bases from V and 2 bases from J; junction bases left unmatched: 2. The length of the CDR3 is 14 residues. The germline gives CDR1 MGHRA, CDR2 YSYEKL. This chain's CDR3 is CASSLAGHTDTQYF. The CDR3 DNA reads as TGCGCCAGCAGCCTAGCGGGACACACAGATACGCAGTATTTT.

The rearrangement links TRBV27 to TRBJ1-1; maybe TRBD1 (5 bases). The ends were cut back, 6 bases at V and 0 bases at J, with 11 bases in the middle. CDR1 is MNHEY, CDR2 SMNVEV, per germline (reference sequence). This CDR3 spans 14 amino acids. In DNA, the CDR3 is TGTGCCAGCAGGGTTTTGGGGGTGAACACTGAAGCTTTCTTT. This codes for CASRVLGVNTEAFF.

Only a few counts were recorded for this clone. V is TRBV7-2 and J is TRBJ1-5, with D possibly being TRBD1 (5 bases). CDR1 and CDR2 from the germline V gene are SGHTA and FQGNSA. This CDR3 is 13 amino acids long. Deletions cut 0 bases from V and 7 bases from J, with 7 bases between. The CDR3: CASSLAGAQPQHF. The CDR3 nucleotides are TGTGCCAGCAGCTTAGCAGGGGCCCAGCCCCAGCATTTT.

This clone was picked up many times. J is TRBJ2-7 and V is TRBV7-9; a possible D gene is TRBD1 (5 bases). Germline assignment: CDR1 SEHNR and CDR2 FQNEAQ (reference sequence). The CDR3 totals 14 residues. Trimming took 1 base from V and 5 from J, leaving 12 bases between them. CDR3 sequence: CASSLGQGRNEQYF. The CDR3, as DNA: TGTGCCAGCAGCTTAGGGCAGGGCAGGAACGAGCAGTACTTC.

The V and J genes are TRBV7-9 and TRBJ2-7, with a weak D call TRBD1 (5 bases). This CDR3 comprises 12 residues. Per germline, CDR1 SEHNR and CDR2 FQNEAQ (reference sequence). CDR3 sequence: CEYHQGPYEQYF. CDR3 sequence (DNA): TGTGAATATCATCAGGGCCCCTACGAGCAGTACTTC.

This chain uses TRBV19 with TRBJ1-3; perhaps TRBD1 as D (5 bases). The CDR3 loop spans 12 amino acids. From germline, CDR1 is LNHDA and CDR2 SQIVND (reference sequence). The V and J ends lost 8 bases and 4 bases respectively, with 9 bases between them. The CDR3 protein is CASSGSGNTIYF. Here the CDR3 DNA reads TGTGCCAGTTCAGGGTCCGGAAACACCATATATTTT.

The chain joins TRBV7-9 to TRBJ2-1; TRBD2 agrees at 13 bases. The V segment lost 1 base and the J segment 9 bases; nucleotides outside the gene matches: 6. The CDR3 runs 16 residues. Germline V gene lookup returns CDR1 SEHNR and CDR2 FQNEAQ (reference sequence). CDR3 nucleotide sequence: TGTGCCAGCAGCTTAGGACTAGCGGGAGGTTGGGGTGAGCAGTTCTTC. Translation gives CASSLGLAGGWGEQFF.